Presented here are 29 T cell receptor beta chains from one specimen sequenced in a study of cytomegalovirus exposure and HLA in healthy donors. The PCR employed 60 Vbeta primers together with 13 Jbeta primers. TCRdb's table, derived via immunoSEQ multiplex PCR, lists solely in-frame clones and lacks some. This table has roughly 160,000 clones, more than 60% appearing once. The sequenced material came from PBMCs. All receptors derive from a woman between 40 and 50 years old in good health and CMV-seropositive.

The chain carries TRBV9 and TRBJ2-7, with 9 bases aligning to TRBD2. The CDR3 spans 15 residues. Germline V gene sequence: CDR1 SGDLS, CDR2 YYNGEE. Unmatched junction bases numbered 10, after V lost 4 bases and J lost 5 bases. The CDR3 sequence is CASSPLKAGGDEQYF. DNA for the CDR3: TGTGCCAGCAGCCCCTTGAAAGCGGGAGGTGACGAGCAGTACTTC.

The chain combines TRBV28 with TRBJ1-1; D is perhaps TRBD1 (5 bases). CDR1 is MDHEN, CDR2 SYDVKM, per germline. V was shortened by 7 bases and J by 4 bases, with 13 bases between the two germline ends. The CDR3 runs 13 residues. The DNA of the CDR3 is TGTGCCAGCACCCTGCGGGGGATCACTGAAGCTTTCTTT. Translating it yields CASTLRGITEAFF. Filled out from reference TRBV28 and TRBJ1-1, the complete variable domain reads DVKVTQSSRYLVKRTGEKVFLECVQDMDHENMFWYRQDPGLGLRLIYFSYDVKMKEKGDIPEGYSVSREKKERFSLILESASTNQTSMYLCASTLRGITEAFFGQGTRLTVV.

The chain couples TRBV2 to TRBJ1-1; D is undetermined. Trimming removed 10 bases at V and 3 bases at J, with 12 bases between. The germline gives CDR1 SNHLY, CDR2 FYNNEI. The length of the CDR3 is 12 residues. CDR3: CATRRVDTEAFF. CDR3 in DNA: TGTGCCACCCGGCGGGTTGACACTGAAGCTTTCTTT.

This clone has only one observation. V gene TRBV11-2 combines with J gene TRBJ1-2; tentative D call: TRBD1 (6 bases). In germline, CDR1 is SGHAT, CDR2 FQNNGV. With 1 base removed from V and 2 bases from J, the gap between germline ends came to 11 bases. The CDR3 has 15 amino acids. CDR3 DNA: TGTGCCAGCAGCTTAGCGACAGGAGTGAACTATGGCTACACCTTC. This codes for CASSLATGVNYGYTF.

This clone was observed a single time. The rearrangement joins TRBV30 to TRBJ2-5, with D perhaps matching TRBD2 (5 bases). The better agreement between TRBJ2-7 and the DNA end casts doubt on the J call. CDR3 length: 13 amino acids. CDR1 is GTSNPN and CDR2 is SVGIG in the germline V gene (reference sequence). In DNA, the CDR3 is TGTGCCTGGGATTCGGGAAGCTCCTACGAGCAGTACTTC. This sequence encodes CAWDSGSSYEQYF.

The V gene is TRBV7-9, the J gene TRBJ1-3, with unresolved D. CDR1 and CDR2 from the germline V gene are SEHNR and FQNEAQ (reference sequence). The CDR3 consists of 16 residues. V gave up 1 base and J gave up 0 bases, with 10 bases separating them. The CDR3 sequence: CASSLDFGSSGNTIYF. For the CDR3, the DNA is TGTGCCAGCAGCTTAGACTTTGGGAGCTCTGGAAACACCATATATTTT.

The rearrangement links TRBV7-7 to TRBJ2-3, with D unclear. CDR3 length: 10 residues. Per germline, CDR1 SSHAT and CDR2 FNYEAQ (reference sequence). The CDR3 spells CASSSDTQYF. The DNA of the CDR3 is TGTGCTAGCTCCTCGGATACGCAGTATTTT.

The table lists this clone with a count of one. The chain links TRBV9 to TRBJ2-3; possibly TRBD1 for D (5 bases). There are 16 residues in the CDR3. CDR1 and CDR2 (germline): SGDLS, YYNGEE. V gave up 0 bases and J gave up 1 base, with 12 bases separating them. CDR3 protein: CASSVGQGWRTDTQYF. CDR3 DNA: TGTGCCAGCAGCGTAGGTCAGGGTTGGCGCACAGATACGCAGTATTTT.

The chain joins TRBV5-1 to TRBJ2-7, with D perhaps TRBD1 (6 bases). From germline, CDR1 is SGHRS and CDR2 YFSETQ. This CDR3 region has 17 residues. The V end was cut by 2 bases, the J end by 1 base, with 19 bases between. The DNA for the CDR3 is TGCGCCAGCAGCTTAGGGAGACAGGCGCTAAGGTCCTACGAGCAGTACTTC. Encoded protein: CASSLGRQALRSYEQYF.

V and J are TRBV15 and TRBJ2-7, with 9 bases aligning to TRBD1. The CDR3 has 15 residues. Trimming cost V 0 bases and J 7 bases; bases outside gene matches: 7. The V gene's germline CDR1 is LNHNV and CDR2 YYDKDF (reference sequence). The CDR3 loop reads CATSRDLDRGREQYF. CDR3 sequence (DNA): TGTGCCACCAGCAGAGATCTGGACAGGGGTAGGGAGCAGTACTTC.

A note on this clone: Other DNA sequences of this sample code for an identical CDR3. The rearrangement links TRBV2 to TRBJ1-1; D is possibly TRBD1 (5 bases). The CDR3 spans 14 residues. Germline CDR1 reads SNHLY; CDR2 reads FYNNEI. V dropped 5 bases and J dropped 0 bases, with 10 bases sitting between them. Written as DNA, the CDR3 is TGTGCCAGCAGTTTGCAGGGCTTGAACACTGAAGCTTTCTTT. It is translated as CASSLQGLNTEAFF.

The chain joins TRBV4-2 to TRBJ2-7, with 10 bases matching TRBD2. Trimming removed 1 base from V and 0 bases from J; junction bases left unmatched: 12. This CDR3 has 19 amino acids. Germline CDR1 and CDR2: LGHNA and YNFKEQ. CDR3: CASSQVQAGGPLSSYEQYF. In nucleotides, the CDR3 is TGTGCCAGCAGCCAAGTTCAAGCGGGAGGGCCCCTCAGCTCCTACGAGCAGTACTTC.

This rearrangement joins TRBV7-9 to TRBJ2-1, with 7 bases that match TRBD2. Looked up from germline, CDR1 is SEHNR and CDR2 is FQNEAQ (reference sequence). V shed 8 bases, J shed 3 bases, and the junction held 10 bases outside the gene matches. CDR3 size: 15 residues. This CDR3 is CASPNSGGDYNEQFF. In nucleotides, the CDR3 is TGTGCCAGCCCCAATTCGGGGGGAGACTACAATGAGCAGTTCTTC.

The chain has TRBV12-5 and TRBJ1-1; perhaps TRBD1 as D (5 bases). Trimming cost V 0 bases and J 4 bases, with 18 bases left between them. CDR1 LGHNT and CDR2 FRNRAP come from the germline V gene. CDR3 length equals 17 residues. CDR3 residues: CASGLVHFRGGSTEAFF. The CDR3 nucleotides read TGTGCTAGTGGTTTGGTACATTTCCGGGGGGGGAGCACTGAAGCTTTCTTT.

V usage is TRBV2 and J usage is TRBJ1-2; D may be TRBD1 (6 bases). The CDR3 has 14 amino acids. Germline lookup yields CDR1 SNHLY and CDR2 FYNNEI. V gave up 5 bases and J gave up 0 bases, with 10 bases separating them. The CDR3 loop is CASSTTGANYGYTF. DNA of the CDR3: TGTGCCAGCAGTACGACAGGCGCTAACTATGGCTACACCTTC.

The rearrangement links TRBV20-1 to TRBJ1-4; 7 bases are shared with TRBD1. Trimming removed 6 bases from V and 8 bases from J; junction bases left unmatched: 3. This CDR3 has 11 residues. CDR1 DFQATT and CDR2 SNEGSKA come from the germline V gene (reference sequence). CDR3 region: CSAQDREKLFF. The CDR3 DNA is TGCAGTGCCCAGGACAGGGAAAAACTGTTTTTT.

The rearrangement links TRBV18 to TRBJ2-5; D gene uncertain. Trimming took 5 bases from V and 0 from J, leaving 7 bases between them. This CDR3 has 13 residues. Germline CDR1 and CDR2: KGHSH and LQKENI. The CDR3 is CASSVSNQETQYF. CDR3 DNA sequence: TGTGCCAGCTCAGTGTCAAACCAAGAGACCCAGTACTTC.

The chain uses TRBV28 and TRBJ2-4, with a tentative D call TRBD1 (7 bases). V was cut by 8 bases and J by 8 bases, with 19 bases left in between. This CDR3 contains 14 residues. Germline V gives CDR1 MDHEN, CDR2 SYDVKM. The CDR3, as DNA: TGTGCCAGCGGTACGGAGGGGGCTCTGGACATTCAGTACTTC. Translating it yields CASGTEGALDIQYF.

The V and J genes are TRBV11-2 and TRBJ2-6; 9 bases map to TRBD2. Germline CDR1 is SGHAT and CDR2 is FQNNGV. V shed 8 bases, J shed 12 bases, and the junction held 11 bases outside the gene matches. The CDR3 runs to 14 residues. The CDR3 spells CASPSGAGGPVLTF. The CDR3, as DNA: TGTGCCAGCCCTTCGGGAGCGGGGGGACCCGTCCTGACTTTC.

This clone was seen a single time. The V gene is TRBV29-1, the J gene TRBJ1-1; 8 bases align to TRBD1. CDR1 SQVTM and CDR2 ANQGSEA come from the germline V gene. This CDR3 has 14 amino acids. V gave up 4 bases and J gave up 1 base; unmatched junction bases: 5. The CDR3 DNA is TGCAGCGTTGGGGGGGGGACAGGGAACACTGAAGCTTTCTTT. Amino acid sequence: CSVGGGTGNTEAFF.

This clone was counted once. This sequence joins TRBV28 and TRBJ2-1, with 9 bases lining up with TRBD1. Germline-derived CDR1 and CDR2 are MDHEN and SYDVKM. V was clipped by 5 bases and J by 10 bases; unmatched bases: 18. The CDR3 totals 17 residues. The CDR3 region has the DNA TGTGCCAGCAGTGACCCACGGGGGACAGGGAAACCGGTCGAGCAGTTCTTC. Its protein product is CASSDPRGTGKPVEQFF.

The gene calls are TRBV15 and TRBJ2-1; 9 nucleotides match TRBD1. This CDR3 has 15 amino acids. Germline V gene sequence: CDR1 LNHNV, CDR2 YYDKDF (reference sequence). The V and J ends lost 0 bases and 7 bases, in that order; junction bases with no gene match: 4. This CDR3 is CATSRDRGTGNEQFF. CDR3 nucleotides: TGTGCCACCAGCAGAGATCGAGGGACAGGGAATGAGCAGTTCTTC.

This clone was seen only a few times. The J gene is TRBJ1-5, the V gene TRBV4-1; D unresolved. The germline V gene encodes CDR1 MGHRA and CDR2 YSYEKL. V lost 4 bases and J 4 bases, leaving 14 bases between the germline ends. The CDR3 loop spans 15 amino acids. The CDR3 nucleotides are TGCGCCAGCAGCCCTCATATGGCCTCTAATCAGCCCCAGCATTTT. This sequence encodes CASSPHMASNQPQHF.

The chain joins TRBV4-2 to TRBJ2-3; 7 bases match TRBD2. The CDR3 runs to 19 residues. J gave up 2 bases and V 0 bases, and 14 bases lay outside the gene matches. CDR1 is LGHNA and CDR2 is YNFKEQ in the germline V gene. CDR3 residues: CASSQDDPRASGNTDTQYF. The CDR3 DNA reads TGTGCCAGCAGCCAAGACGACCCACGGGCTAGCGGCAACACAGATACGCAGTATTTT.

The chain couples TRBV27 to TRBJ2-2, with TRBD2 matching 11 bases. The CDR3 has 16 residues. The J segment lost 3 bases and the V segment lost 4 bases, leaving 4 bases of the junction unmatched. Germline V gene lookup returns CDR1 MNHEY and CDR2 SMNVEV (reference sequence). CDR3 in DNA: TGTGCCAGCAGTTCGCGACTAGCGGGGTACACCGGGGAGCTGTTTTTT. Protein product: CASSSRLAGYTGELFF.

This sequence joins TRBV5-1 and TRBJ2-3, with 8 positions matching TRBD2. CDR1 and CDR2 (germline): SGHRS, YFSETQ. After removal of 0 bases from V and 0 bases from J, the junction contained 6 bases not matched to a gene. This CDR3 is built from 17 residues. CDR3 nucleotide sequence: TGCGCCAGCAGCTTGGGAAGTAGCGGGGATAGCACAGATACGCAGTATTTT. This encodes CASSLGSSGDSTDTQYF.

This CDR3 is CASRDPGQITYEQYF. The CDR3 nucleotides are TGTGCCAGCAGAGATCCGGGACAAATTACCTACGAGCAGTACTTC. The chain is built from TRBV27 and TRBJ2-7; TRBD1 might be the D (6 bases). V lost 6 bases, J lost 2 bases, and 17 bases lay in between. The CDR3 consists of 15 residues. CDR1 and CDR2 (germline): MNHEY, SMNVEV (reference sequence).

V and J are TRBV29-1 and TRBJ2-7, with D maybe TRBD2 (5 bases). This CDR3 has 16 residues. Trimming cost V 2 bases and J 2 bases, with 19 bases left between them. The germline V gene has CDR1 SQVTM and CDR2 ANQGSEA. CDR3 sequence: CSVEFTEGGEPYEQYF. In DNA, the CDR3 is TGCAGCGTTGAATTCACAGAGGGTGGGGAGCCCTACGAGCAGTACTTC.

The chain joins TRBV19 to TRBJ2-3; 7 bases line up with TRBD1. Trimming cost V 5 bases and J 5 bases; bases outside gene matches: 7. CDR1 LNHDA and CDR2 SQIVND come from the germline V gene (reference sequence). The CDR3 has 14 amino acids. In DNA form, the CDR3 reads TGTGCCAGTAGTTCCGGGACAGTAGGAGATACGCAGTATTTT. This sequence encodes CASSSGTVGDTQYF.